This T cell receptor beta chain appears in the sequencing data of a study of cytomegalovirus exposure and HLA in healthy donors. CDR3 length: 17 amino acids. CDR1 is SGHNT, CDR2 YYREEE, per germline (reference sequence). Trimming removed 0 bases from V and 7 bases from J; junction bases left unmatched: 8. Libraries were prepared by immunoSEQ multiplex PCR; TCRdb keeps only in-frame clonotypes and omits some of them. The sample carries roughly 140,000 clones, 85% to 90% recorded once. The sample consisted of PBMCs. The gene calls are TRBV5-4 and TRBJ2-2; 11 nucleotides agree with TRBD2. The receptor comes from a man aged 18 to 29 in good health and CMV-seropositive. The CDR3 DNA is TGTGCCAGCAGCTTGGCGGGACTAGCGGATAATGGCGGGGAGCTGTTTTTT. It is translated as CASSLAGLADNGGELFF.